The subject of this entry is one T cell receptor (beta chain). Its specificity is unknown. The data originate from a study of cytomegalovirus exposure and HLA in healthy donors. Study conclusions and caveats: A later analysis associated 16,000 or so TCR beta sequences with HLA alleles at a 0.05 false discovery rate. In a later analysis, HLA-C alleles had the fewest associated TCRs, DRB1 alleles the most. Per a later analysis, HLA-associated TCR beta chains showed more clonal expansion than other, equally common TCR beta chains.

Germline CDR1 and CDR2: SNHLY and FYNNEI. This CDR3 is 14 amino acids long. Trimming took off 5 bases at V and 1 base at J, with 10 bases between the two ends. The PCR ran on 60 Vbeta and 13 Jbeta primers. Sequenced by immunoSEQ multiplex PCR; TCRdb stores in-frame clones only, minus some. The sample shows 150,000 or so clones, over 75% of them seen only once. The clonotype comes from a man in his forties in good health and CMV-seropositive. The material sequenced was PBMCs. The chain combines TRBV2 with TRBJ2-3, with D unresolved. CDR3 residues: CASSYYRGTDTQYF. The DNA for the CDR3 is TGTGCCAGCAGTTACTACCGTGGCACAGATACGCAGTATTTT.